This note documents a single T cell receptor beta chain sequence. The sample originates from a study of blood T cell repertoires in COVID-19. The assay was immunoSEQ multiplex PCR, and TCRdb's table has in-frame clones only and misses some. The repertoire holds approximately 250,000 clones, approximately 90% seen once, with 4.1% in the top ten. Those who participated ranged in age from roughly 18 to 100 years and resided in 20 to 25 US areas. V lost 4 bases, J lost 0 bases, and 12 bases lay in between. CDR1 is SGHVS, CDR2 FQNEAQ, per germline. The CDR3 contains 15 residues. The source material was PBMCs or T cells enriched from blood (not recorded which). The TCR sequence derives from a woman in her twenties or thirties with acute COVID-19. J is TRBJ1-2 and V is TRBV7-8; D unresolved. Here the CDR3 DNA reads TGTGCCAGCAGCTATAACCATAGTCCTAACTATGGCTACACCTTC. Its translation: CASSYNHSPNYGYTF.